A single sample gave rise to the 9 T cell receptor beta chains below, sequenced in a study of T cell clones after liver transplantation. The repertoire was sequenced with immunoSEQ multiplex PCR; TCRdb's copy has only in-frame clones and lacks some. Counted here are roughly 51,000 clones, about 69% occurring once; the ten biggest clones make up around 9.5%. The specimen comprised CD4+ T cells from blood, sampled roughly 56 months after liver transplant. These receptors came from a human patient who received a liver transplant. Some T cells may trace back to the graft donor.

The CDR3 sequence: CASGQVILSYEQYF. The CDR3 region has the DNA TGTGCCAGCGGTCAAGTAATCCTATCCTACGAGCAGTACTTC. The rearrangement uses TRBV6-4 and TRBJ2-7; D remains ambiguous. The CDR3 runs 14 residues. V lost 8 bases and J lost 1, with 15 bases in between. Germline values: CDR1 MRHNA, CDR2 SNTAGT.

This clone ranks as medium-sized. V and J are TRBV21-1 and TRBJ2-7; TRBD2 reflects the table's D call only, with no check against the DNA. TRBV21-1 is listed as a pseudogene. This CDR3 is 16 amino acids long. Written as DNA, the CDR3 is TGTGCCAGCAGCAATCGGGGAGGGCTTTACTCCTACGAGCAGTACTTC. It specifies CASSNRGGLYSYEQYF.

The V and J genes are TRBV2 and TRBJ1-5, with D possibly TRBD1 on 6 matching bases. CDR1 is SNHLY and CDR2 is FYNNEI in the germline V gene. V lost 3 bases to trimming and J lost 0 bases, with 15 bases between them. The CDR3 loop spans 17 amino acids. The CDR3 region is CASSDDLGASSNQPQHF. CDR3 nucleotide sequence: TGTGCCAGCAGTGATGATCTGGGGGCGAGTAGCAATCAGCCCCAGCATTTT.

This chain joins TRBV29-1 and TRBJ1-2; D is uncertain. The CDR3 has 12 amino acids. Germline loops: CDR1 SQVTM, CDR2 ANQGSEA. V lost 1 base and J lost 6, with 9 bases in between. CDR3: CSVEAWGDGYTF. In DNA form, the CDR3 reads TGCAGCGTTGAAGCTTGGGGTGATGGCTACACCTTC. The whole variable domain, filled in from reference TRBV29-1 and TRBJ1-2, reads SAVISQKPSRDICQRGTSLTIQCQVDSQVTMMFWYRQQPGQSLTLIATANQGSEATYESGFVIDKFPISRPNLTFSTLTVSNMSPEDSSIYLCSVEAWGDGYTFGSGTRLTVV.

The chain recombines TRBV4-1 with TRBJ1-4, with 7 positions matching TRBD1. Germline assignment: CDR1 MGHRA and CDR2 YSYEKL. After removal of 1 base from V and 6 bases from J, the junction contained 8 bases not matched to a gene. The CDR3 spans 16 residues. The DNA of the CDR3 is TGCGCCAGCAGCCAAGGACAGGGAAAGGGGTATGAAAAACTGTTTTTT. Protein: CASSQGQGKGYEKLFF.

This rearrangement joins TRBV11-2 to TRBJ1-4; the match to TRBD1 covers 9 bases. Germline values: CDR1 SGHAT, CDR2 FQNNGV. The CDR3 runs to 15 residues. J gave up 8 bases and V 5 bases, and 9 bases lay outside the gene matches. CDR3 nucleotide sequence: TGTGCCAGCAGCCTACCGGGACAGGGAGTCGAAAAACTGTTTTTT. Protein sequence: CASSLPGQGVEKLFF.

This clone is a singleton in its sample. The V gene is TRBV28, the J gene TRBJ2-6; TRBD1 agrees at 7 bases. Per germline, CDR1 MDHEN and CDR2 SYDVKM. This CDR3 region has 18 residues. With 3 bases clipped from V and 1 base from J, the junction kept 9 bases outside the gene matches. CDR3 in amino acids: CASSFATGAGSGANVLTF. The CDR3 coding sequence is TGTGCCAGCAGTTTTGCCACAGGGGCAGGGTCTGGGGCCAACGTCCTGACTTTC.

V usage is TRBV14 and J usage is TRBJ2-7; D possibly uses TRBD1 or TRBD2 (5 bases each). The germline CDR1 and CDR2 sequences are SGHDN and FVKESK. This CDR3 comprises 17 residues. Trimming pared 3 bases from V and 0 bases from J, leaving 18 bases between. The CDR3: CASSHGKIGTASYEQYF. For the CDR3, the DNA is TGTGCCAGCAGCCACGGTAAGATTGGGACGGCCTCCTACGAGCAGTACTTC.

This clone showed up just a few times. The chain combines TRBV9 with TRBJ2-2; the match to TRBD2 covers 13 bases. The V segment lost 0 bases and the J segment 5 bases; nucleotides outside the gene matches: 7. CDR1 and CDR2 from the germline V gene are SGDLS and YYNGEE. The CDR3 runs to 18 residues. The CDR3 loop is CASSVATSGGAETGELFF. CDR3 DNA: TGTGCCAGCAGCGTAGCTACTAGCGGGGGGGCCGAAACCGGGGAGCTGTTTTTT.